This T cell receptor (beta chain) was captured by sequencing in a study of T cells in Graves' hyperthyroidism and ophthalmopathy. Authors of the study amplified TCR beta CDR3 regions from RNA transcripts. The primer set for the first-round RT-PCR of the TCR CDR3 was HTBI. TCRdb used MiXCR to reprocess the multiplex PCR reads, holding one entry per CDR3 protein. The repertoire includes over 350,000 distinct CDR3 sequences, over 12% of them detected once, and 28% sits in the top ten. Germline CDR1 is SGHRS and CDR2 is YFSETQ. The V gene lost 2 bases and the J gene lost 0 bases, with 12 bases spanning the gap. CDR3 length equals 16 residues. Thyroid ultrasound, orbital computed tomography, clinical symptoms, and serum thyroxine and TRAb underpinned diagnoses. This clonotype has ten or more counts.

The sequenced sample consisted of blood. The rearrangement uses TRBV5-1 and TRBJ2-1; D is undetermined. The sequence derives from a man between 45 and 60 years old with Graves' ophthalmopathy. CDR3 in amino acids: CASSFRAQSSYNEQFF. Written as DNA, the CDR3 is TGCGCCAGCAGCTTCCGGGCGCAAAGCTCCTACAATGAGCAGTTCTTC.